This entry is about one TCR beta chain. The clone's antigen remains unknown. Base qualities are not at hand, and no much larger clone is one base apart. The germline V gene (reference sequence) gives CDR1 as SGHNT and CDR2 as YYREEE. The CDR3 numbers 15 residues from cysteine through phenylalanine. Only the CDR3 portion is preserved as DNA: 45 bases, with reading frame beginning at the first base. After removal of 0 bases from V and 6 bases from J, the junction retains 7 bases not matched to a gene. In total, roughly 710 healthy bone marrow donors made up the cohort. All cohort members were sampled while nominally healthy, although unrecorded immune exposures were likely present. The donor was CMV seropositive and belonged to the group of a few hundred seropositive cohort members. Every donor gave a peripheral blood sample, and the peripheral blood mononuclear cells from that sample were used for TCR beta sequencing. The Qiagen DNeasy Blood Extraction Kit was used to extract genomic DNA from the blood cell samples.

This record belongs to a study of cytomegalovirus exposure and HLA in healthy donors (dated by TCRdb to about 2017). Some background on the complete study: An earlier analysis of roughly 610 of the donors reported 250 to 350 Gb of sequence data and 100 million to 120 million unique TCR beta sequences obtained from roughly 170 million T cells. An early release covering about 600 HLA-typed donors comprised around 300 gigabases of sequencing data and around 80 million unique TCR sequences. Of the approximately 400 genotyped donors, roughly 85% fell in the genetic ancestry cluster associated with self-reported Caucasian donors. The aim of the study was to test whether cataloging public T cell receptors could identify signatures of past pathogen exposure. Using immunosequencing, the study profiled T cell repertoires from roughly 650 subjects and related those repertoires to cytomegalovirus serostatus. Along with the roughly 700-subject first cohort, a separate validation cohort of 120 different subjects was used. To predict cytomegalovirus infection status, the study brought together high-throughput TCR immunosequencing, statistical association of individual TCRs with disease status, and machine learning. A later analysis re-examined previously published TCR beta repertoires from about 670 donors and added high-resolution HLA genotyping to investigate patterns of TCR occurrence. The later analysis used no new phenotypic data to find candidate immune exposures, relying instead on TCR beta sequences and their occurrence across donors. An earlier analysis of around 580 of the donors used high-throughput TCR beta sequencing to judge whether each TCR beta V gene segment behaved as functional or pseudogenic. Alongside the repertoire data, information on donor age, sex, ethnicity and CMV serostatus was compiled. A later genetic analysis used genome-wide SNP genotypes for about 65% of the 666 donors, treating that subset as a discovery cohort. Every discovery cohort repertoire had been produced on one sequencing platform. Both class I and class II loci were covered by HLA typing, at four-digit resolution. Typing coverage differed by locus: A, B, C, DRB1 and DQB1 were typed in roughly 620-630 donors, DQA1 in 522, DPA1 in approximately 600, and DPB1 in approximately 450. Because of strong linkage in the cohort, five DR-DQ haplotypes were treated as single units for association and clustering. Across under 500 genotyped donors of the cohort, an average of about 250,000 unique TCR beta nucleotide sequences per donor were sequenced, and 15% to 20% of those sequences were non-productive.

The paper as a whole reports these results and caveats: Some IMGT-functional V segments, including TRBV6-2 and TRBV6-3, could not be told apart with the 87-base-pair reads, so those segments were excluded. Only TCR beta chains were sequenced in this cohort, and the absence of alpha or paired-chain data limited detectable features. A later genetic analysis reported fewer N-insertions in productive TCRs among donors in an Asian-associated ancestry cluster than the roughly 690-donor mean. A later genetic analysis associated a missense DCLRE1C variant with V-gene and J-gene trimming of TCR beta chains, and an independent cohort replicated the association. In a later analysis, the rate of TCR association differed among HLA loci, with DRB1 alleles having the most associated TCRs and HLA-C alleles having the fewest. According to a later analysis, parvovirus B19, influenza, CMV and Epstein-Barr virus appeared linked to several top co-occurrence clusters. An earlier analysis of several hundred of the donors showed that most TCR beta V segments appeared in productive rearrangements either about 87% or about 30% of the time, which broadly matched IMGT annotations. While some public TCRs were present in many individuals, most TCR sequences turned up only very rarely across donors. In a later analysis, HLA-associated TCR beta chains showed more clonal expansion and lower generation probabilities than non-associated chains that were equally common. The authors suggested that the approach could potentially be generalized to other disease states and immunological phenotypes. The sequencing pipeline was judged likely to have produced a cluster of highly shared sequence variants as a technical artifact. Cytomegalovirus status was reported to be diagnosed by the classifier with high specificity and sensitivity in both the original and validation cohorts. Presence/absence analyses assumed roughly uniform sequencing depth across donors, an assumption that may not hold. A further reported finding was that TCR beta sequences accurately predicted the HLA-A and HLA-B alleles for most subjects in the first cohort. Because HLA typing was unavailable for some donors at each locus, only the typed subset was used in association tests. When HLA alleles, especially DR and DQ, strongly co-occurred, TCR associations were difficult to assign to individual alleles. Because counts were too low, fewer than 20 rarely observed V segments, including chromosome 9 orphons, were excluded from the earlier analysis of some 540 of the donors. CMV serostatus was the only immune exposure information available for the cohort. A later analysis associated about 17,000 TCR beta sequences with specific HLA alleles at a false discovery rate of 0.05. In vitro tests confirmed that a few of the cytomegalovirus-associated TCR beta chains recognize cytomegalovirus antigens. Correlated functional status among segregating V segments might reflect linkage disequilibrium, but an unknown experimental factor could not be ruled out. A later analysis found that most CMV-associated TCR beta chains appeared HLA-restricted, with HLA associations seemingly driven largely by CMV exposure. In the study, approximately 160 TCR beta chains were listed as associated with cytomegalovirus.

Libraries were prepared through the immunoSEQ multiplex PCR assay. For the multiplex PCR, a mixture combining 60 forward primers for TCR Vbeta segments and 13 reverse primers for TCR Jbeta segments was used. The CDR3 region of rearranged TCR beta genes was amplified from genomic DNA by a multiplex PCR assay. Amplified TCR beta libraries were sequenced as 87-base-pair reads on the Illumina HiSeq System. As for the authors' bioinformatics: A later analysis tallied roughly 80 million unique TCR beta chains across the 650 to 750 repertoires, and about 12 million of those chains were shared by two or more donors. Raw reads were error-corrected and collapsed into unique sequences by a nearest-neighbor algorithm in which closely related sequences were merged to remove PCR and sequencing errors. Alignment of CDR3 sequences to IMGT reference sequences was used to assign V, D and J gene segments. Each retained sequence needed at least a six-nucleotide match to both a V gene segment and a J gene segment. A rearrangement counted as productive if the CDR3 had no stop codons and remained in frame with V and J, and every other rearrangement counted as non-productive. Following IMGT convention, CDR3 was defined as the stretch from the second conserved V-encoded cysteine to the conserved J-encoded phenylalanine. The earlier analysis of about 560 of the donors excluded any sequence lacking an unambiguous match to a single V gene segment. An earlier analysis of 450 to 650 of the donors called V segments functional above 56.7% productive rearrangements and segregating when the between-donor standard deviation exceeded 5%. A statistical classification framework was built to diagnose cytomegalovirus status from the catalog of TCR beta chain sequences. In a later analysis, TCR nucleotide sequences were compared against IMGT/GENE-DB human TR gene sequences so that V and J genes could be assigned. In a later analysis, CDR3 sequences and most-parsimonious VDJ recombination scenarios were assigned using the TCRdist pipeline. In a later analysis, every TCR beta chain was defined by the combination of its CDR3 amino acid sequence and its V-gene family, and reads without a unique V-gene family were dropped. A later analysis removed roughly 590 highly shared, low-generation-probability nucleotide sequences to deal with suspected cross-contamination and a sequencing artifact. For each public chain, a later analysis derived a clonal expansion index from normalized ranks of inferred template counts within each repertoire. In a later analysis, generation probabilities were computed with a VDJ recombination model fitted to out-of-frame rearrangements, and the resulting probabilities were checked against IGoR. A later analysis scored TCR-TCR, TCR-HLA and TCR-CMV co-occurrence with hypergeometric tests, applying a repertoire-size bias correction to TCR pairs. A later analysis estimated false discovery rates by permuting HLA or CMV assignments 20 times. A later analysis grouped co-occurring TCRs with DBSCAN, adding TCRdist sequence similarity when clustering within HLA-allele-positive subsets. Repertoires with fewer than 30,000 or more than 120,000 public chains, plus five repertoires with anomalous nucleotide sharing, were excluded from co-occurrence clustering. TCRdb limited this immuneACCESS table to in-frame rearrangements with V and J called. A share of clones is missing; checked studies link under half to unresolved V genes, and the rest is unexplained. The D gene and trimming were derived from the DNA, and the V and J assignments and clone size from that table. The sample records 85,000 to 100,000 clones, around four fifths of which are singletons. The ten most abundant clones make up approximately 7.4% of the sample.

Sequencing was carried out using PBMCs. This sequence uses TRBV5-4 and TRBJ1-1; a stretch of 8 junction bases matches TRBD1. This TCR was recovered from a man aged 45-65 years in good health and CMV-seropositive. The CDR3 loop reads CASSLGAGGLAEAFF. The DNA reads as follows: TGTGCCAGCAGCTTGGGGGCAGGGGGCTTGGCTGAAGCTTTCTTT. The variable domain in full, with residues beyond the CDR3 obtained from the reference TRBV5-4 and TRBJ1-1 genes, is ETGVTQSPTHLIKTRGQQVTLRCSSQSGHNTVSWYQQALGQGPQFIFQYYREEENGRGNFPPRFSGLQFPNYSSELNVNALELDDSALYLCASSLGAGGLAEAFFGQGTRLTVV.